The source of this TCR beta chain is a study of T cell responses to AZD1222 COVID-19 vaccine. Study-wide findings and caveats: Scientists sampled the repertoires only once the peak T cell response had passed.

Comment on this clone: Its antigen is unidentified.

The V end was cut by 5 bases, the J end by 1 base, with 17 bases between. Germline values: CDR1 MDHEN, CDR2 SYDVKM. The CDR3 covers 16 residues. Some clones are missing from TCRdb's copy, which holds only in-frame ones; the method was immunoSEQ multiplex PCR. The sample comprises approximately 89,000 clones, around nine tenths of which are singletons, and about an eighth rests with the top ten. The J gene is TRBJ1-1, the V gene TRBV28; D is uncertain. The input for sequencing was peripheral blood, taken on day 0 of AZD1222 vaccination. The TCR originated in an adult in good health. CDR3 DNA: TGTGCCAGCAGTCCCCATACCCCTGGTAGGAACACTGAAGCTTTCTTT. As protein: CASSPHTPGRNTEAFF.